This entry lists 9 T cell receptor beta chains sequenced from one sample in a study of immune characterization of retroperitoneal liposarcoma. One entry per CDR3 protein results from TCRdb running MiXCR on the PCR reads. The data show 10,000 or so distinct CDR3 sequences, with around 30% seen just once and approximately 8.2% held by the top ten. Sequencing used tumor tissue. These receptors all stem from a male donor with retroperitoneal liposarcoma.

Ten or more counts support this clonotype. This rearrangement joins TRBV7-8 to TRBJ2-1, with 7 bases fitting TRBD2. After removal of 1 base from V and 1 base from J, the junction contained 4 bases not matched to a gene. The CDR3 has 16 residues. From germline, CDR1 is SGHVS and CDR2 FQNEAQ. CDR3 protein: CASSLESGMSYNEQFF. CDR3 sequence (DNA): TGTGCCAGCAGCTTAGAAAGCGGGATGTCCTACAATGAGCAGTTCTTC.

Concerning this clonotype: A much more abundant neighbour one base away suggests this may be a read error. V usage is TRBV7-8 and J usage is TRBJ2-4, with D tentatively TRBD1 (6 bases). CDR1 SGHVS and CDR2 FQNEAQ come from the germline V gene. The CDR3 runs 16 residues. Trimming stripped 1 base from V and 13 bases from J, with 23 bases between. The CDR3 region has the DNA TGTGCCAGCAGCTTAGTCCCCGGGACACACTACAATGAGCAGTACTTC. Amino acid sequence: CASSLVPGTHYNEQYF.

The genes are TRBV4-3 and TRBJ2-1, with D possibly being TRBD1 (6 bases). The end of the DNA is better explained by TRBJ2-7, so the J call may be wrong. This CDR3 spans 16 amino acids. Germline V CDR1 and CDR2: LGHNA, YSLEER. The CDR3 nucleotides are TGCGCCAGCAGCCGACACCGGGACACGACCTACAATGAGCAGTACTTC. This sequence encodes CASSRHRDTTYNEQYF.

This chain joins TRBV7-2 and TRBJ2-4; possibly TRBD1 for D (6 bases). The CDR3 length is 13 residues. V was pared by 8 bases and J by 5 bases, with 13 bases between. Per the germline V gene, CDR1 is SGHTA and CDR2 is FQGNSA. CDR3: CASGGHPQNIQYF. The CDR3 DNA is TGTGCCAGCGGGGGACATCCTCAAAACATTCAGTACTTC.

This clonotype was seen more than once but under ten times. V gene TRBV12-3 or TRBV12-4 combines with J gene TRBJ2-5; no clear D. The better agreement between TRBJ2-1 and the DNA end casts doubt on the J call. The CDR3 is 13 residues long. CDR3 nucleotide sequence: TGTGCCAGCAGTTTAAAGGGCCAAGAGACCCAGTTCTTC. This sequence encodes CASSLKGQETQFF.

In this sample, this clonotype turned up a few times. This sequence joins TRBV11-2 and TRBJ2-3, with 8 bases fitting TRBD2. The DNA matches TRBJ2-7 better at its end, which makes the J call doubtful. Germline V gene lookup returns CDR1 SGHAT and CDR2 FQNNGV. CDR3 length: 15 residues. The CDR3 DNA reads TGTGCCAGCAGCTTAGAGGGGAGTAGCGGGATCGAGCAGTACTTC. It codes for CASSLEGSSGIEQYF.

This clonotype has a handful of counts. For the CDR3, the DNA is TGTGCCACCAGTGATTTGGCGGGACAGGGGGCCTACAATGAGCAGTACTTC. It yields the protein CATSDLAGQGAYNEQYF. The chain is built from TRBV24-1 and TRBJ2-1, with 12 bases that match TRBD1. The assigned J gene may be wrong: the sequence end matches TRBJ2-7 better. Germline CDR1 is KGHDR and CDR2 is SFDVKD. The CDR3 is 17 residues long.

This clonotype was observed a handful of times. CDR3 residues: CASLLAGENNEQYF. The CDR3 DNA reads TGTGCCAGCCTGCTAGCGGGGGAAAACAATGAGCAGTACTTC. V gene TRBV6-1 combines with J gene TRBJ2-5, with 10 bases lining up with TRBD2. J lost 11 bases, V lost 8 bases, and 14 bases had no gene match. Germline V gives CDR1 MNHNS, CDR2 SASEGT. There are 14 residues in the CDR3.

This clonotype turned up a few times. The DNA of the CDR3 is TGTGCCAGCAGCTTAGGTTCCGCGGGGTCCCAAGAGACCCAGTTCTTC. As protein: CASSLGSAGSQETQFF. The V and J genes are TRBV7-2 and TRBJ2-1, with a possible D match to TRBD2 (6 bases). Germline loops: CDR1 SGHTA, CDR2 FQGNSA. The CDR3 length is 16 residues. The V gene lost 1 base and the J gene lost 13 bases, with 23 bases spanning the gap.